Below are 19 T cell receptor beta chains sequenced from a single sample in a study of T cell responses to AZD1222 COVID-19 vaccine. Produced via immunoSEQ multiplex PCR; TCRdb's table is partial and in-frame only. The table has approximately 110,000 clones, approximately 88% seen once; the top ten hold around 6%. The input for sequencing was peripheral blood, taken 28 days after the second AZD1222 dose. The source is an adult who received the AZD1222 COVID-19 vaccine.

J is TRBJ2-3 and V is TRBV15; D unclear. This CDR3 contains 14 residues. V lost 0 bases and J lost 7, with 11 bases in between. The germline V gene encodes CDR1 LNHNV and CDR2 YYDKDF (reference sequence). The CDR3 nucleotides are TGTGCCACCAGCAGAGATTCGGCGACGCATACGCAGTATTTT. Protein sequence: CATSRDSATHTQYF.

A remark on this clone: Mismatch with germline at one junction end may stem from a read error. This chain connects TRBV6-2 or TRBV6-3 to TRBJ2-3; 10 bases are a match to TRBD2. CDR1 and CDR2 (germline): MNHEY, SVGEGT. This CDR3 is built from 16 residues. DNA for the CDR3: TGTACCAGCAGTCAAAGACTAGCGGGCAGCACAGATACGCAGTATTTT. Protein sequence: CTSSQRLAGSTDTQYF.

This chain joins TRBV7-2 and TRBJ1-1; D uncertain. Trimming pared 5 bases from V and 2 bases from J, leaving 9 bases between. The length of the CDR3 is 13 residues. In germline, CDR1 is SGHTA, CDR2 FQGNSA. DNA of the CDR3: TGTGCCAGCAGCCTACCAGGCAACACTGAAGCTTTCTTT. As protein: CASSLPGNTEAFF.

The rearrangement joins TRBV7-2 to TRBJ2-5, with 11 bases that match TRBD2. Germline V gene sequence: CDR1 SGHTA, CDR2 FQGNSA. CDR3 length: 16 residues. J was trimmed by 4 bases and V by 1 base; bases with no gene match: 5. The CDR3 protein is CASSLELAGARETQYF. CDR3 DNA: TGTGCCAGCAGCTTAGAACTAGCGGGGGCACGAGAGACCCAGTACTTC.

This clone occurred a few times. The CDR3 nucleotides read TGTGCCAGCAAATCGACAAATGAAGCTTTCTTT. Protein: CASKSTNEAFF. The chain links TRBV6-5 to TRBJ1-1; no reliable D call. Germline CDR1 reads MNHEY; CDR2 reads SVGAGI. V lost 7 bases and J lost 7, with 10 bases in between. The length of the CDR3 is 11 residues.

This chain joins TRBV5-8 and TRBJ2-7; weak D call: TRBD1 (5 bases). Per germline, CDR1 SGHTS and CDR2 YDEGEE. CDR3 size: 12 residues. The ends were cut back, 4 bases at V and 5 bases at J, with 10 bases in the middle. The CDR3 protein is CASSETANEQYF. The CDR3 DNA reads TGTGCCAGCAGCGAGACAGCAAACGAGCAGTACTTC.

As for this clone: Distinct nucleotide sequences in the sample also encode this CDR3. The chain couples TRBV6-4 to TRBJ2-3; 14 positions agree with TRBD2. This CDR3 is built from 16 residues. Trimming took 2 bases from V and 4 from J; bases not matched to a gene: 2. Germline loops: CDR1 MRHNA, CDR2 SNTAGT. CDR3 residues: CASSDGTSGGADTQYF. CDR3 DNA sequence: TGTGCCAGCAGTGACGGGACTAGCGGGGGTGCAGATACGCAGTATTTT.

V and J are TRBV7-9 and TRBJ2-1; a possible D gene is TRBD1 (6 bases). The V gene lost 6 bases and the J gene lost 5 bases, with 17 bases spanning the gap. The CDR3 totals 15 residues. The germline V gene encodes CDR1 SEHNR and CDR2 FQNEAQ (reference sequence). The CDR3 spells CASRKTGTPNNEQFF. The CDR3 DNA sequence: TGTGCCAGCAGAAAAACCGGGACACCAAACAATGAGCAGTTCTTC.

The chain employs TRBV5-5 and TRBJ1-1, with D maybe TRBD1 (6 bases). Trimming removed 7 bases at V and 1 base at J, with 17 bases between. CDR3 length equals 15 residues. The germline V gene has CDR1 SGHKS and CDR2 YYEKEE (reference sequence). The CDR3: CASGGLGTPNTEAFF. The DNA of the CDR3 is TGTGCCAGCGGCGGGTTGGGGACACCGAACACTGAAGCTTTCTTT.

The rearrangement uses TRBV4-1 and TRBJ1-5; 7 nucleotides agree with TRBD1. In germline, CDR1 is MGHRA, CDR2 YSYEKL. The CDR3 runs 16 residues. V gave up 1 base and J gave up 0 bases; unmatched junction bases: 3. The DNA for the CDR3 is TGCGCCAGCAGCCAAGCGACAGGGTATAGCAATCAGCCCCAGCATTTT. It translates to CASSQATGYSNQPQHF.

This clone was detected only once. V gene TRBV4-3 combines with J gene TRBJ2-1; weak D call: TRBD2 (6 bases). This CDR3 comprises 15 residues. Deletions cut 0 bases from V and 9 bases from J, with 15 bases between. Germline values: CDR1 LGHNA, CDR2 YSLEER. The CDR3 sequence: CASSQEAGRYLEQFF. The CDR3 bases are TGCGCCAGCAGCCAAGAGGCGGGACGCTACCTTGAGCAGTTCTTC.

The chain has TRBV7-9 and TRBJ1-3, with D tentatively TRBD1 (6 bases). Trimming removed 4 bases from V and 8 bases from J, with 18 bases in between. The CDR3 covers 15 residues. Germline V gene sequence: CDR1 SEHNR, CDR2 FQNEAQ (reference sequence). In DNA, the CDR3 is TGTGCCAGCAGCTCCGGACAGCCCGGCGTTGACACCATATATTTT. Encoded protein: CASSSGQPGVDTIYF.

This chain joins TRBV20-1 and TRBJ1-4; the D is unclear. This CDR3 region has 11 residues. Germline CDR1 and CDR2: DFQATT and SNEGSKA (reference sequence). With 3 bases removed from V and 2 bases from J, the gap between germline ends came to 1 base. The CDR3 protein is CSARTNEKLFF. CDR3 in DNA: TGCAGTGCTAGGACTAATGAAAAACTGTTTTTT.

This clone showed up just once. The chain links TRBV27 to TRBJ2-6; D ambiguous. The CDR3 covers 15 residues. In germline, CDR1 is MNHEY, CDR2 SMNVEV (reference sequence). V was trimmed by 2 bases and J by 4 bases, leaving 9 bases between them. The CDR3: CASSLSRLGANVLTF. The CDR3 DNA is TGTGCCAGCAGTTTAAGTCGCCTCGGGGCCAACGTCCTGACTTTC.

The chain employs TRBV28 and TRBJ2-1, with 8 positions matching TRBD2. V was pared by 6 bases and J by 6 bases, with 10 bases of the junction left unmatched. CDR1 is MDHEN and CDR2 is SYDVKM in the germline V gene. The CDR3 is 15 amino acids. The CDR3, as DNA: TGTGCCAGCAGCCCGGGGGGGCCGAGGAGCAATGAGCAGTTCTTC. Translated, it gives CASSPGGPRSNEQFF.

CDR3 region: CASSPWTAIPKGYTF. The CDR3 DNA is TGTGCCAGCAGCCCTTGGACAGCAATCCCCAAGGGCTACACCTTC. V usage is TRBV5-4 and J usage is TRBJ1-2, with D possibly being TRBD1 (6 bases). The ends were cut back, 4 bases at V and 8 bases at J, with 21 bases in the middle. There are 15 residues in the CDR3. The V gene's germline CDR1 is SGHNT and CDR2 YYREEE (reference sequence).

The chain has TRBV11-2 and TRBJ2-1; possible D gene TRBD1, 6 bases. The CDR3 has 14 residues. The germline V gene encodes CDR1 SGHAT and CDR2 FQNNGV. V was shortened by 1 base and J by 5 bases, with 9 bases between the two germline ends. The CDR3 sequence is CASSLVRGDNEQFF. DNA of the CDR3: TGTGCCAGCAGCTTAGTCAGGGGAGACAATGAGCAGTTCTTC. Supplemented by reference TRBV11-2 and TRBJ2-1, the full variable domain reads EAGVAQSPRYKIIEKRQSVAFWCNPISGHATLYWYQQILGQGPKLLIQFQNNGVVDDSQLPKDRFSAERLKGVDSTLKIQPAKLEDSAVYLCASSLVRGDNEQFFGPGTRLTVL.

The chain uses TRBV27 and TRBJ2-7, with no clear D. Germline CDR1 MNHEY, CDR2 SMNVEV (reference sequence). V gave up 6 bases and J gave up 3 bases, with 12 bases separating them. This CDR3 comprises 13 residues. This CDR3 is CASSPQARYEQYF. The CDR3 DNA follows: TGTGCCAGCAGCCCCCAAGCCCGCTACGAGCAGTACTTC.

This chain links TRBV29-1 with TRBJ1-3, with TRBD1 identical over 8 bases. The CDR3 extends over 14 amino acids. Looked up from germline, CDR1 is SQVTM and CDR2 is ANQGSEA. V was clipped by 5 bases and J by 5 bases; unmatched bases: 8. The CDR3 is CSVPHRGNRNTIYF. Written as DNA, the CDR3 is TGCAGCGTTCCACACAGGGGGAATAGAAACACCATATATTTT.